Shown below are 25 T cell receptor beta chains from a single sample sequenced in a study of T cell responses to AZD1222 COVID-19 vaccine. Generated by immunoSEQ multiplex PCR, the TCRdb table keeps only in-frame clones and is missing some. Here the sample spans 120,000 or so clones, 85% to 95% being singletons. The material was peripheral blood, obtained on day 0 of AZD1222 vaccination. Receptors were obtained from an adult in good health.

The chain is built from TRBV7-9 and TRBJ1-2, with 10 positions matching TRBD1. J was trimmed by 8 bases and V by 5 bases; bases with no gene match: 5. Germline-derived CDR1 and CDR2 are SEHNR and FQNEAQ (reference sequence). The CDR3 runs to 13 residues. CDR3 sequence: CASSEGQGKGYTF. The CDR3 DNA sequence: TGTGCCAGCAGCGAGGGACAGGGGAAGGGCTACACCTTC.

This clone has at least ten counts. The chain recombines TRBV15 with TRBJ1-2; 9 nucleotides agree with TRBD1. Germline CDR1 and CDR2: LNHNV and YYDKDF (reference sequence). With V trimmed by 0 bases and J by 4 bases, 3 bases remained unmatched. The CDR3 has 15 amino acids. DNA for the CDR3: TGTGCCACCAGCAGAGACCGGGACAGGGTCTATGGCTACACCTTC. Translating gives CATSRDRDRVYGYTF.

The chain combines TRBV18 with TRBJ2-7; 11 positions agree with TRBD1. Germline CDR1 and CDR2: KGHSH and LQKENI. The CDR3 has 14 amino acids. Trimming removed 3 bases from V and 3 bases from J; junction bases left unmatched: 1. CDR3 DNA sequence: TGTGCCAGCTCACCGGGGACAGGGGGCTACGAGCAGTACTTC. It is translated as CASSPGTGGYEQYF.

The chain employs TRBV3-1 (or the pseudogene TRBV3-2) and TRBJ2-1; D unclear. The V end lost 0 bases, the J end lost 5 bases, and 5 bases lay between the germline ends. The CDR3 consists of 13 residues. Germline lookup yields CDR1 LGHDT and CDR2 YNNKEL (reference sequence). The CDR3 loop reads CASSQDKDNEQFF. The CDR3 DNA reads as TGTGCCAGCAGCCAAGATAAGGACAATGAGCAGTTCTTC.

This rearrangement joins TRBV9 to TRBJ2-1; D gene ambiguous. Trimming pared 3 bases from V and 3 bases from J, leaving 10 bases between. The CDR3 covers 14 residues. Germline assignment: CDR1 SGDLS and CDR2 YYNGEE. The CDR3: CASSAVPYYNEQFF. DNA for the CDR3: TGTGCCAGCAGCGCAGTCCCTTACTACAATGAGCAGTTCTTC.

The chain joins TRBV5-4 to TRBJ2-2, with 8 bases aligning to TRBD2. V lost 4 bases to trimming and J lost 5 bases; unmatched junction nucleotides: 10. CDR1 and CDR2 (germline): SGHNT, YYREEE (reference sequence). The CDR3 loop spans 16 amino acids. CDR3 residues: CASSPGGTLRTGELFF. CDR3 bases: TGTGCCAGCAGCCCGGGGGGGACGTTGAGGACCGGGGAGCTGTTTTTT.

The chain employs TRBV7-3 and TRBJ1-3; no reliable D call. The CDR3 consists of 16 residues. Trimming cost V 5 bases and J 0 bases, with 14 bases left between them. Germline V gene sequence: CDR1 SGHTA, CDR2 FQGTGA. The CDR3 DNA sequence: TGTGCCAGCAGCCCTGGTGAGGGCCACTCTGGAAACACCATATATTTT. It is translated as CASSPGEGHSGNTIYF.

This clone showed up just once. The CDR3 protein is CASSFLTVYGYTF. CDR3 sequence (DNA): TGTGCCAGCAGCTTCTTGACAGTCTATGGCTACACCTTC. V usage is TRBV7-2 and J usage is TRBJ1-2; TRBD1 is a possible D gene (5 bases). Germline CDR1 SGHTA, CDR2 FQGNSA. With 3 bases removed from V and 4 bases from J, the gap between germline ends came to 9 bases. The CDR3 is 13 amino acids.

This rearrangement joins TRBV18 to TRBJ1-4; D perhaps matches TRBD1 (6 bases). V dropped 4 bases and J dropped 7 bases, with 16 bases sitting between them. The V gene's germline CDR1 is KGHSH and CDR2 LQKENI. This CDR3 is built from 15 residues. Here the CDR3 DNA reads TGTGCCAGCTCACTCCACAGGGCTCCAGGTGAAAAACTGTTTTTT. Amino acid sequence: CASSLHRAPGEKLFF.

V and J are TRBV2 and TRBJ2-2, with D unresolved. The CDR3 spans 16 residues. V was trimmed by 7 bases and J by 0 bases, leaving 15 bases between them. The V gene's germline CDR1 is SNHLY and CDR2 FYNNEI. CDR3 sequence: CASTQRQLTNTGELFF. The CDR3, as DNA: TGTGCCAGCACTCAAAGACAACTCACGAACACCGGGGAGCTGTTTTTT.

The chain carries TRBV5-6 and TRBJ2-3; 14 positions match TRBD2. The CDR3 has 16 residues. Germline CDR1 and CDR2: SGHDT and YYEEEE. With V trimmed by 2 bases and J by 5 bases, 4 bases remained unmatched. CDR3 DNA sequence: TGTGCCAGCAGCTTAGGGACTAGCGGGAGTTTAGATACGCAGTATTTT. Amino acid sequence: CASSLGTSGSLDTQYF. Drawing the rest from reference TRBV5-6 and TRBJ2-3, the complete variable domain is DAGVTQSPTHLIKTRGQQVTLRCSPKSGHDTVSWYQQALGQGPQFIFQYYEEEERQRGNFPDRFSGHQFPNYSSELNVNALLLGDSALYLCASSLGTSGSLDTQYFGPGTRLTVL.

The chain uses TRBV12-3 or TRBV12-4 and TRBJ2-7; 7 bases are shared with TRBD1. The V segment lost 7 bases and the J segment 3 bases; nucleotides outside the gene matches: 3. The CDR3 sequence is 12 residues long. CDR3 region: CASTRQGYEQYF. The CDR3 DNA sequence: TGTGCCAGCACCAGACAGGGCTACGAGCAGTACTTC.

The gene calls are TRBV11-3 and TRBJ2-4; 7 nucleotides line up with TRBD1. Germline values: CDR1 SGHNT, CDR2 YENEEA. V was clipped by 3 bases and J by 5 bases; unmatched bases: 7. The CDR3 extends over 15 amino acids. CDR3 coding DNA: TGTGCCAGCAGCTTTCAGGGGGAGATGGAAAACATTCAGTACTTC. It encodes CASSFQGEMENIQYF. Using reference TRBV11-3 and TRBJ2-4 for the parts outside the CDR3, the full variable domain is EAGVVQSPRYKIIEKKQPVAFWCNPISGHNTLYWYLQNLGQGPELLIRYENEEAVDDSQLPKDRFSAERLKGVDSTLKIQPAELGDSAVYLCASSFQGEMENIQYFGAGTRLSVL.

The chain is built from TRBV5-4 and TRBJ1-2; D remains ambiguous. Germline lookup yields CDR1 SGHNT and CDR2 YYREEE (reference sequence). This CDR3 has 12 amino acids. V was shortened by 8 bases and J by 0 bases, with 8 bases between the two germline ends. CDR3: CASYRPNYGYTF. Written as DNA, the CDR3 is TGTGCCAGTTACCGACCTAACTATGGCTACACCTTC.

The rearrangement uses TRBV19 and TRBJ1-4, with D tentatively TRBD1 (5 bases). The V end was cut by 5 bases, the J end by 4 bases, with 14 bases between. CDR1 is LNHDA, CDR2 SQIVND, per germline (reference sequence). This CDR3 is built from 15 residues. The CDR3 reads CASSSAGTDNEKLFF. The CDR3 region has the DNA TGTGCCAGTAGTTCCGCCGGGACGGATAATGAAAAACTGTTTTTT.

V gene TRBV21-1 combines with J gene TRBJ2-7; the table's D call of TRBD2 was not tested on the DNA. TRBV21-1 is termed a pseudogene. This CDR3 has 16 residues. CDR3 sequence (DNA): TGTGCCAGCAGCCTCAGCCCTAGGACTAGCGAATACGAGCAGTACGTC. Its protein is CASSLSPRTSEYEQYV.

Here the CDR3 DNA reads TGTGCCCAAAAGGGGCCGCCGAAGGACAATGAGCAGTTCTTC. Translating it yields CAQKGPPKDNEQFF. V and J are TRBV30 and TRBJ2-1; perhaps TRBD1 as D (5 bases). Trimming removed 8 bases from V and 5 bases from J, with 19 bases in between. The CDR3 loop spans 14 amino acids. Germline V gene lookup returns CDR1 GTSNPN and CDR2 SVGIG (reference sequence).

The chain carries TRBV7-2 and TRBJ2-5; D perhaps matches TRBD2 (5 bases). The length of the CDR3 is 12 residues. Trimming removed 5 bases at V and 8 bases at J, with 12 bases between. The V gene's germline CDR1 is SGHTA and CDR2 FQGNSA. The DNA for the CDR3 is TGTGCCAGCAGCAACGGGGTCGACACCCAGTACTTC. Its translation is CASSNGVDTQYF.

The J gene is TRBJ1-1, the V gene TRBV19; possible D gene TRBD1, 6 bases. The CDR3 consists of 14 residues. CDR1 LNHDA and CDR2 SQIVND come from the germline V gene (reference sequence). Trimming stripped 6 bases from V and 0 bases from J, with 11 bases between. The DNA of the CDR3 is TGTGCCAGTAGACTCGGGGGCATGAACACTGAAGCTTTCTTT. Translated: CASRLGGMNTEAFF.

V and J are TRBV6-5 and TRBJ2-3; D perhaps matches TRBD2 (6 bases). In germline, CDR1 is MNHEY, CDR2 SVGAGI. V lost 5 bases and J 6 bases, leaving 15 bases between the germline ends. This CDR3 has 14 residues. The CDR3 DNA reads as TGTGCCAGCAGTACCGCGGCGGGGCGGGATACGCAGTATTTT. Its protein product is CASSTAAGRDTQYF.

Concerning this clone itself: A read error may account for a junction end that differs from germline. This chain joins TRBV18 and TRBJ2-3, with D maybe TRBD2 (7 bases). The germline gives CDR1 KGHSH, CDR2 LQKENI. The CDR3 runs 16 residues. In nucleotides, the CDR3 is TGTGCCAGCTCCCCACTAGGGGGGGCGCGAACAGATACGCAGTATTTT. Its protein product is CASSPLGGARTDTQYF. Supplemented by reference TRBV18 and TRBJ2-3, the full variable domain reads NAGVMQNPRHLVRRRGQEARLRCSPMKGHSHVYWYRQLPEEGLKFMVYLQKENIIDESGMPKERFSAEFPKEGPSILRIQQVVRGDSAAYFCASSPLGGARTDTQYFGPGTRLTVL.

The chain recombines TRBV12-3 or TRBV12-4 with TRBJ2-2; the D is unclear. The V end lost 5 bases, the J end lost 2 bases, and 3 bases lay between the germline ends. CDR3 length: 12 residues. The CDR3 bases are TGTGCCAGCAGTCTAAACACCGGGGAGCTGTTTTTT. It encodes CASSLNTGELFF.

The chain combines TRBV11-1 with TRBJ1-1; D is undetermined. From germline, CDR1 is SGHAT and CDR2 FQDESV (reference sequence). With 2 bases removed from V and 0 bases from J, the gap between germline ends came to 7 bases. The length of the CDR3 is 14 residues. DNA of the CDR3: TGTGCCAGCAGCTTACAGAGTTTGAACACTGAAGCTTTCTTT. Its translation: CASSLQSLNTEAFF.

The gene calls are TRBV7-9 and TRBJ1-4, with D hard to call. The length of the CDR3 is 16 residues. Germline V CDR1 and CDR2: SEHNR, FQNEAQ (reference sequence). The germline V and J ends were trimmed by 5 bases and 7 bases, with 20 bases remaining between them. CDR3: CASSPPKGWEGEKLFF. The CDR3 DNA follows: TGTGCCAGCAGCCCCCCCAAGGGCTGGGAAGGTGAAAAACTGTTTTTT. The full variable domain, in which reference TRBV7-9 and TRBJ1-4 provide the parts outside the CDR3, is DTGVSQNPRHKITKRGQNVTFRCDPISEHNRLYWYRQTLGQGPEFLTYFQNEAQLEKSRLLSDRFSAERPKGSFSTLEIQRTEQGDSAMYLCASSPPKGWEGEKLFFGSGTQLSVL.

The rearrangement uses TRBV19 and TRBJ2-7, with D perhaps matching TRBD1 (6 bases). The ends were cut back, 6 bases at V and 6 bases at J, with 15 bases in the middle. The CDR3 sequence is 13 residues long. Germline loops: CDR1 LNHDA, CDR2 SQIVND (reference sequence). In DNA, the CDR3 is TGTGCCAGTAGCTCTCCAGGGGAAGGCGAGCAGTACGTC. Protein product: CASSSPGEGEQYV.